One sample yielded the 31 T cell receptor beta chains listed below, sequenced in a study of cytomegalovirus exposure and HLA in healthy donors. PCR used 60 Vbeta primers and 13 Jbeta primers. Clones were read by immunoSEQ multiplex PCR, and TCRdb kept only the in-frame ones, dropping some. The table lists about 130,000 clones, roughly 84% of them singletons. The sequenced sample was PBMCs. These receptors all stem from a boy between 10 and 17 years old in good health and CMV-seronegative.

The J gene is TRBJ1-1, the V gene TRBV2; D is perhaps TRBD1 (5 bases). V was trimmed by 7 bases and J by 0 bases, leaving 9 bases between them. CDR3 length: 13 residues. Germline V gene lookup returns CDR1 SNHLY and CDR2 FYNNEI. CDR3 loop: CASTTGMNTEAFF. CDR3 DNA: TGTGCCAGCACCACAGGTATGAACACTGAAGCTTTCTTT.

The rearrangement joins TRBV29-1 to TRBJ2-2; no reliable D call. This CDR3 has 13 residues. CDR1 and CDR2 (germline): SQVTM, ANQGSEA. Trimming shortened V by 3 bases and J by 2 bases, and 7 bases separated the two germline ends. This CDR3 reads CSVEWSNTGELFF. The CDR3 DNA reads TGCAGCGTTGAGTGGAGCAACACCGGGGAGCTGTTTTTT.

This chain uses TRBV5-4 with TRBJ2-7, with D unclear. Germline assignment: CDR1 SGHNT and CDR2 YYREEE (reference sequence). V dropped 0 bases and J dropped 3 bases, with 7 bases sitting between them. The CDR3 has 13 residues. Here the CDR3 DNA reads TGTGCCAGCAGCTTGGACTCTCTCTACGAGCAGTACTTC. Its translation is CASSLDSLYEQYF. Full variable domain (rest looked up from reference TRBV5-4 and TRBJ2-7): ETGVTQSPTHLIKTRGQQVTLRCSSQSGHNTVSWYQQALGQGPQFIFQYYREEENGRGNFPPRFSGLQFPNYSSELNVNALELDDSALYLCASSLDSLYEQYFGPGTRLTVT.

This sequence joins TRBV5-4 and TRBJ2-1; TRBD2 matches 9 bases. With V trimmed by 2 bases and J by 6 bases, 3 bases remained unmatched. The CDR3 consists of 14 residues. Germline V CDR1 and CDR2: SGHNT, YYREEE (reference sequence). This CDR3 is CASSFRGRVNEQFF. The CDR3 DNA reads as TGTGCCAGCAGCTTTCGCGGGAGGGTCAATGAGCAGTTCTTC.

The CDR3 coding sequence is TGTGCCAGCAGCGTAGGCAGTGAGGTGTTTGGCTACACCTTC. Its translation: CASSVGSEVFGYTF. V is TRBV9 and J is TRBJ1-2, with D hard to call. Trimming took 0 bases from V and 7 from J, leaving 13 bases between them. The CDR3 extends over 14 amino acids. Germline values: CDR1 SGDLS, CDR2 YYNGEE.

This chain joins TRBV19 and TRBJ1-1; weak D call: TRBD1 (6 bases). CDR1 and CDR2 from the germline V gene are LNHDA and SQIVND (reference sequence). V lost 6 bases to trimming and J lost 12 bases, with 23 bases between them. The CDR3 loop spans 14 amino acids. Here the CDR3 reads CASRGPGVSGITFF. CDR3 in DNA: TGTGCCAGTAGGGGGCCAGGGGTGTCGGGGATAACTTTCTTT.

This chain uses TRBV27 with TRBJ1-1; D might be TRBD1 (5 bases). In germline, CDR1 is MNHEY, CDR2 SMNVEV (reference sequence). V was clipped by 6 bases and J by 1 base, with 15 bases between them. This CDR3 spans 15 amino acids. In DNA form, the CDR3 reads TGTGCCAGCAGAAGGAGGGGATCATCGAACACTGAAGCTTTCTTT. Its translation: CASRRRGSSNTEAFF.

CDR3 DNA sequence: TGCGCCAGCAGCTTGGCCCAGGGAACTGAAGCTTTCTTT. Its translation: CASSLAQGTEAFF. The chain links TRBV5-1 to TRBJ1-1; D may be TRBD1 (5 bases). Trimming stripped 0 bases from V and 5 bases from J, with 8 bases between. Looked up from germline, CDR1 is SGHRS and CDR2 is YFSETQ. The CDR3 loop spans 13 amino acids.

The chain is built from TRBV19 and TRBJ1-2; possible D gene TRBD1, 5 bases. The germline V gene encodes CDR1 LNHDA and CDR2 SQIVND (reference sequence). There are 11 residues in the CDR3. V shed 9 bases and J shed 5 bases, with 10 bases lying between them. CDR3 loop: CASADSYGYTF. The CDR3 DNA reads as TGTGCCAGCGCTGACAGTTATGGCTACACCTTC. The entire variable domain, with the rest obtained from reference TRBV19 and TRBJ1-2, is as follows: DGGITQSPKYLFRKEGQNVTLSCEQNLNHDAMYWYRQDPGQGLRLIYYSQIVNDFQKGDIAEGYSVSREKKESFPLTVTSAQKNPTAFYLCASADSYGYTFGSGTRLTVV.

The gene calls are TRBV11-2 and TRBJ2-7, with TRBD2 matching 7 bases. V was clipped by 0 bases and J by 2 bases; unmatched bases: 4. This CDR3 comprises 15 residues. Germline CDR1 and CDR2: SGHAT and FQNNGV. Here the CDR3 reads CASSLEASGTYEQYF. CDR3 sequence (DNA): TGTGCCAGCAGCTTAGAAGCTAGCGGCACCTACGAGCAGTACTTC.

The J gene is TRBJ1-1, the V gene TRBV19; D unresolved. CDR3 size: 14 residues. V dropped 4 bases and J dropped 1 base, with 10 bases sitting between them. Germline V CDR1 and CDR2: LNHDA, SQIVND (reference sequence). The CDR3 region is CASSSQARNTEAFF. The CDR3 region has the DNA TGTGCCAGTAGTAGTCAGGCCAGGAACACTGAAGCTTTCTTT.

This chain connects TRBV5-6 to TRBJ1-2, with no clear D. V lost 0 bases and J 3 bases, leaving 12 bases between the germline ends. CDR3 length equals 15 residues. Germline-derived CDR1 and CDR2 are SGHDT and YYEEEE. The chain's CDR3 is CASSLASWPYYGYTF. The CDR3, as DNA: TGTGCCAGCAGCTTGGCCTCCTGGCCCTACTATGGCTACACCTTC.

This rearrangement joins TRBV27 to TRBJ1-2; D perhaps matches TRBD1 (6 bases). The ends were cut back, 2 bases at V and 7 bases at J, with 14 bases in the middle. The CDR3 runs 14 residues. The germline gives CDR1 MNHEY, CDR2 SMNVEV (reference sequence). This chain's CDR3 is CASSLNWGQGGYTF. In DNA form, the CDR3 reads TGTGCCAGCAGTTTAAACTGGGGGCAGGGTGGCTACACCTTC.

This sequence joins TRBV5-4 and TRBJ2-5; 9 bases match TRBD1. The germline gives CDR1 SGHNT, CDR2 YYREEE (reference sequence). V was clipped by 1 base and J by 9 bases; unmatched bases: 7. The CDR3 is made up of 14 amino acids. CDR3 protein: CASSLSGQGRAQYF. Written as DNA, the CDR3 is TGTGCCAGCAGCTTGTCGGGACAGGGTCGTGCCCAGTACTTC.

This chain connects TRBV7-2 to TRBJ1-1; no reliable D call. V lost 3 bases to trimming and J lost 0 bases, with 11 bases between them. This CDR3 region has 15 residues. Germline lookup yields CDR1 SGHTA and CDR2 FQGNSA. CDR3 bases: TGTGCCAGCAGCTTCCCAATCCGGTTGAACACTGAAGCTTTCTTT. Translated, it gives CASSFPIRLNTEAFF.

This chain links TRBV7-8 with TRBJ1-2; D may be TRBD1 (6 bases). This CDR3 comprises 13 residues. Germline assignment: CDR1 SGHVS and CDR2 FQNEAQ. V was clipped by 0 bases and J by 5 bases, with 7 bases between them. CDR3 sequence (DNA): TGTGCCAGCAGCTTAGCGGGGGCATATGGCTACACCTTC. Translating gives CASSLAGAYGYTF.

The CDR3 region has the DNA TGTGCCAGCAGTTTTTACAGGGTGGACACTGAAGCTTTCTTT. It specifies CASSFYRVDTEAFF. The chain combines TRBV27 with TRBJ1-1, with a weak D call TRBD1 (6 bases). The CDR3 has 14 residues. Trimming cost V 3 bases and J 3 bases, with 11 bases left between them. CDR1 and CDR2 from the germline V gene are MNHEY and SMNVEV (reference sequence).

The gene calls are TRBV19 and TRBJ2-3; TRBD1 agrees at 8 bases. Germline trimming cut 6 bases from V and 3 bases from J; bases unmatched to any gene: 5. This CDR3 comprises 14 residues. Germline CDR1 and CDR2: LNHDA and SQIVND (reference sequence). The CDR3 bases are TGTGCCAGTAGCCAAGGACAGGGAACAGATACGCAGTATTTT. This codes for CASSQGQGTDTQYF.

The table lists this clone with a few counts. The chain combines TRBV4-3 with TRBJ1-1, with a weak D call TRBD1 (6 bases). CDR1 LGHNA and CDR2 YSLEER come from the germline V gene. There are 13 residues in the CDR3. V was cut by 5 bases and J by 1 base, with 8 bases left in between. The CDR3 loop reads CASSWGQNTEAFF. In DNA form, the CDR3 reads TGCGCCAGCAGCTGGGGACAGAACACTGAAGCTTTCTTT.

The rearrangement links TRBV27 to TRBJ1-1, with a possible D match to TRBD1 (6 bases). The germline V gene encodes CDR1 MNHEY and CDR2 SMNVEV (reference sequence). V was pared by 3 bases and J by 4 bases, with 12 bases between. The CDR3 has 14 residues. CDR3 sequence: CASSLWGGSTEAFF. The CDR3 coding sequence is TGTGCCAGCAGTTTGTGGGGGGGCTCCACTGAAGCTTTCTTT.

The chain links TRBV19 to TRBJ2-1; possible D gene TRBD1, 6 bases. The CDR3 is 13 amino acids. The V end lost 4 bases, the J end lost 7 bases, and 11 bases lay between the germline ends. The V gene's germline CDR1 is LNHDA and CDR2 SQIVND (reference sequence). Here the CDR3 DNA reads TGTGCCAGTAGTACCACCAGGGGTAATGAGCAGTTCTTC. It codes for CASSTTRGNEQFF.

The DNA for the CDR3 is TGCGCCAGCAGCTTGGTAGGGACAGGTGGCACTGAAGCTTTCTTT. Protein product: CASSLVGTGGTEAFF. The chain joins TRBV5-1 to TRBJ1-1; 8 nucleotides agree with TRBD1. Germline CDR1 SGHRS, CDR2 YFSETQ. The CDR3 consists of 15 residues. Trimming at V came to 0 bases and at J to 4 bases, leaving 5 bases not matched to a gene.

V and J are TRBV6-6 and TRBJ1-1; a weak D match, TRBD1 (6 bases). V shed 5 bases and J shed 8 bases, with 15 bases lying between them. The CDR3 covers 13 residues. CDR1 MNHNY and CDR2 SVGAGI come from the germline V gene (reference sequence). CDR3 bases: TGTGCCAGCAGTGACGGGACACCGGGGGAAGCTTTCTTT. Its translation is CASSDGTPGEAFF.

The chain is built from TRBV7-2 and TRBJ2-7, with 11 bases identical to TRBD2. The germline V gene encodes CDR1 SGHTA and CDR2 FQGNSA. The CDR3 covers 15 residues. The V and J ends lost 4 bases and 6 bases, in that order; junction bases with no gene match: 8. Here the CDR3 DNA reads TGTGCCAGCAGCTATGGGACTAGCGGAATTTCCGAGCAGTACTTC. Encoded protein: CASSYGTSGISEQYF.

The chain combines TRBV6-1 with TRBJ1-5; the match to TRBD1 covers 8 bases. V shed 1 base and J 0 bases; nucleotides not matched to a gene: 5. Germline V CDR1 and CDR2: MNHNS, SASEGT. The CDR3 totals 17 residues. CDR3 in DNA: TGTGCCAGCAGTGAAGGCAGGGGGCAAAATAGCAATCAGCCCCAGCATTTT. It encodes CASSEGRGQNSNQPQHF.

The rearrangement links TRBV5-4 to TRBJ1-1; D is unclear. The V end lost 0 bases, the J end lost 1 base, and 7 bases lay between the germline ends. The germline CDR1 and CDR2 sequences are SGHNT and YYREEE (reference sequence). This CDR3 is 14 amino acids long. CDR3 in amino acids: CASSLGGGNTEAFF. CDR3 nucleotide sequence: TGTGCCAGCAGCTTGGGGGGAGGGAACACTGAAGCTTTCTTT.

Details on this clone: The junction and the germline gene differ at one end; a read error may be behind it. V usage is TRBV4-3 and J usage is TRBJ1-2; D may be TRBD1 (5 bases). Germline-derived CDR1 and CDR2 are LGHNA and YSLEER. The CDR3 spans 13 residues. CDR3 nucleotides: TGCGCCAGCAGTCTGACCGGGGGTTATGGCTACCCCTTC. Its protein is CASSLTGGYGYPF.

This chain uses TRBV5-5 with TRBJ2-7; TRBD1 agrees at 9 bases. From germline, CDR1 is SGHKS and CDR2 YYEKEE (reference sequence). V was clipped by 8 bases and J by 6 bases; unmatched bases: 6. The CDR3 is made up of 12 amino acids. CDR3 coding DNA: TGTGCCAGTAGTCTGACAGGGGGCGAGCAGTACTTC. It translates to CASSLTGGEQYF.

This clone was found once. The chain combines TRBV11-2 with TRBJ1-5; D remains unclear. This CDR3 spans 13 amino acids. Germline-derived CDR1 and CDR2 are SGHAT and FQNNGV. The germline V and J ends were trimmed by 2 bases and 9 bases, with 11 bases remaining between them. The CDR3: CASSLNSQRPQHF. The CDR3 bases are TGTGCCAGCAGCTTAAACAGTCAGAGGCCCCAGCATTTT.

CDR3 region: CASSQDRDYGYTF. Written as DNA, the CDR3 is TGCGCCAGCAGCCAAGATAGAGATTATGGCTACACCTTC. The chain has TRBV4-1 and TRBJ1-2; no firm D call. The germline V gene has CDR1 MGHRA and CDR2 YSYEKL. The CDR3 length is 13 residues. Trimming left V 0 bases short and J 5 bases short, with 7 bases between.

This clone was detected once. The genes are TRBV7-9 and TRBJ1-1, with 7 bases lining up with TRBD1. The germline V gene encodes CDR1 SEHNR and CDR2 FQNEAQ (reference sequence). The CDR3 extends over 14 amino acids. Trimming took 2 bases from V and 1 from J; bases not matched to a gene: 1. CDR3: CASSLQGGNTEAFF. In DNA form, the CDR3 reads TGTGCCAGCAGCTTACAGGGGGGGAACACTGAAGCTTTCTTT.